Following are 21 T cell receptor beta chains from one sample sequenced in a study of T-cell reconstitution after alpha-beta-depleted transplantation in children. TCRbeta library preparation incorporated unique molecular identifiers. TCRdb reanalysed the PCR reads using MiXCR and keeps one entry per CDR3 protein. The data show some 460,000 distinct CDR3 sequences, around 15% seen once. The specimen comprised PBMCs, mostly from graft donor cells, sampled 360 days after TCRalphabeta/CD19-depleted stem cell transplant. These receptors were obtained from a boy less than two years old who had a stem cell transplant for Wiskott-Aldrich syndrome, so the T cells may come from the graft donor.

The chain couples TRBV24-1 to TRBJ2-1, with 8 bases lining up with TRBD2. CDR3 length equals 18 residues. In germline, CDR1 is KGHDR, CDR2 SFDVKD. V lost 3 bases and J lost 6; bases outside the gene matches: 15. The CDR3 sequence: CATSDRGGLAYPINEQFF. In DNA, the CDR3 is TGTGCCACCAGTGATCGCGGAGGACTAGCCTACCCCATCAATGAGCAGTTCTTC.

Only a few counts were recorded for this clonotype. The genes are TRBV20-1 and TRBJ1-1; TRBD1 might be the D (6 bases). V dropped 0 bases and J dropped 0 bases, with 11 bases sitting between them. Germline CDR1 DFQATT, CDR2 SNEGSKA (reference sequence). This CDR3 has 15 residues. The chain's CDR3 is CSARDVRQVNTEAFF. In DNA form, the CDR3 reads TGCAGTGCTAGAGATGTGAGACAGGTGAACACTGAAGCTTTCTTT.

This clonotype was recorded a few times. This chain uses TRBV5-4 with TRBJ2-2, with 13 bases lining up with TRBD2. The CDR3 has 15 residues. With 3 bases clipped from V and 6 bases from J, the junction kept 2 bases outside the gene matches. Germline V CDR1 and CDR2: SGHNT, YYREEE (reference sequence). CDR3 region: CASSSLAGGPGELFF. The CDR3 nucleotides are TGTGCCAGCAGCTCACTAGCGGGAGGGCCCGGGGAGCTGTTTTTT.

The chain couples TRBV4-1 to TRBJ2-1; unclear D gene. Germline CDR1 MGHRA, CDR2 YSYEKL. Between the trimmed V and J ends, which lost 0 bases and 1 base, there was a span of 13 bases. CDR3 length: 17 amino acids. As DNA, the CDR3 is TGCGCCAGCAGCCAAGATCGGGTCGCCAAGTCCTACAATGAGCAGTTCTTC. It codes for CASSQDRVAKSYNEQFF.

This chain links TRBV29-1 with TRBJ2-7, with TRBD1 matching 9 bases. In germline, CDR1 is SQVTM, CDR2 ANQGSEA. After removal of 2 bases from V and 3 bases from J, the junction contained 8 bases not matched to a gene. CDR3 size: 15 residues. CDR3 residues: CSVERPGTGNYEQYF. Here the CDR3 DNA reads TGCAGCGTTGAAAGACCCGGGACAGGGAACTACGAGCAGTACTTC.

This clonotype occurred a few times. V gene TRBV7-9 combines with J gene TRBJ2-1, with a weak D call TRBD2 (6 bases). Looked up from germline, CDR1 is SEHNR and CDR2 is FQNEAQ (reference sequence). V was shortened by 10 bases and J by 7 bases, with 17 bases between the two germline ends. CDR3 length equals 13 residues. Here the CDR3 reads CAISLGLENEQFF. The CDR3 DNA reads TGTGCCATCTCGTTGGGACTGGAGAATGAGCAGTTCTTC. Using reference TRBV7-9 and TRBJ2-1 for the parts outside the CDR3, the full variable domain is DTGVSQNPRHKITKRGQNVTFRCDPISEHNRLYWYRQTLGQGPEFLTYFQNEAQLEKSRLLSDRFSAERPKGSFSTLEIQRTEQGDSAMYLCAISLGLENEQFFGPGTRLTVL.

This rearrangement joins TRBV29-1 to TRBJ2-1, with D maybe TRBD2 (6 bases). The CDR3 is 15 residues long. Germline lookup yields CDR1 SQVTM and CDR2 ANQGSEA. Trimming stripped 3 bases from V and 6 bases from J, with 18 bases between. The CDR3 region has the DNA TGCAGCGTTGAGCCCCCCCCCAGGAGGGCCAATGAGCAGTTCTTC. Translation gives CSVEPPPRRANEQFF.

This clonotype showed up just a few times. For the CDR3, the DNA is TGTGCCAGCAGCATGTCTAGGGGACTAGCGGGAGAAGGGGGAGAGCAGTACTTC. Its translation: CASSMSRGLAGEGGEQYF. The chain joins TRBV28 to TRBJ2-7, with TRBD2 matching over 14 bases. Looked up from germline, CDR1 is MDHEN and CDR2 is SYDVKM. The CDR3 spans 18 residues. With V trimmed by 6 bases and J by 7 bases, 17 bases remained unmatched.

This clonotype has more than one count but fewer than ten. The chain has TRBV4-2 and TRBJ1-6; D might be TRBD1 (5 bases). This CDR3 has 15 residues. The V end was cut by 0 bases, the J end by 5 bases, with 8 bases between. CDR1 and CDR2 (germline): LGHNA, YNFKEQ. The CDR3 DNA reads TGTGCCAGCAGCCAAGAGGTGACAGATAATTCACCCCTCCACTTT. Translated: CASSQEVTDNSPLHF.

The chain combines TRBV6-5 with TRBJ2-2; D gene unclear. The CDR3 totals 12 residues. CDR1 is MNHEY, CDR2 SVGAGI, per germline. V gave up 6 bases and J gave up 3 bases, with 5 bases separating them. CDR3 DNA sequence: TGTGCCAGCAGGAGGTACACCGGGGAGCTGTTTTTT. It is translated as CASRRYTGELFF.

This clonotype was detected only a few times. CDR3 residues: CASSVRAGELQTQYF. In DNA form, the CDR3 reads TGTGCCAGCAGCGTGAGAGCGGGAGAACTGCAGACCCAGTACTTC. This rearrangement joins TRBV9 to TRBJ2-5; 8 bases fit TRBD2. Trimming removed 2 bases from V and 6 bases from J; junction bases left unmatched: 9. This CDR3 has 15 amino acids. Germline V gene sequence: CDR1 SGDLS, CDR2 YYNGEE.

This clonotype was observed a few times. This chain connects TRBV12-3 or TRBV12-4 to TRBJ1-1; D is uncertain. Trimming removed 2 bases from V and 10 bases from J, with 8 bases in between. The CDR3 length is 11 residues. The CDR3: CASSLKSSAFF. The CDR3 DNA sequence: TGTGCCAGCAGTTTAAAAAGCTCAGCTTTCTTT.

The chain has TRBV3-1 and TRBJ2-5; TRBD2 aligns across 14 bases. In germline, CDR1 is LGHDT, CDR2 YNNKEL (reference sequence). The CDR3 totals 17 residues. V lost 4 bases to trimming and J lost 2 bases; unmatched junction nucleotides: 6. The CDR3 nucleotides are TGTGCCAGCAGCCTTCCGGGACTAGCGGGGGTGCAAGAGACCCAGTACTTC. As protein: CASSLPGLAGVQETQYF.

This clonotype was picked up a small number of times. The chain uses TRBV5-1 and TRBJ2-3; 11 positions match TRBD2. The length of the CDR3 is 18 residues. Losses at the gene ends were 0 bases for V and 5 bases for J; bases not matched to a gene: 11. CDR1 is SGHRS and CDR2 is YFSETQ in the germline V gene. The CDR3 is CASSLGLLIAGGRDTQYF. CDR3 nucleotide sequence: TGCGCCAGCAGCTTGGGGTTACTAATAGCGGGGGGGCGAGATACGCAGTATTTT.

For the CDR3, the DNA is TGCAGTGCTAGTGTTGGACAGGGGTATTACAATGAGCAGTTCTTC. Amino acid sequence: CSASVGQGYYNEQFF. This chain connects TRBV20-1 to TRBJ2-1; 9 nucleotides match TRBD1. The CDR3 has 15 amino acids. CDR1 is DFQATT, CDR2 SNEGSKA, per germline (reference sequence). V trimming: 3 bases; J trimming: 4 bases; junction bases outside the gene matches: 7.

The V and J genes are TRBV5-5 and TRBJ2-5; 9 nucleotides agree with TRBD1. Germline trimming cut 2 bases from V and 0 bases from J; bases unmatched to any gene: 2. CDR3 length: 15 residues. Germline values: CDR1 SGHKS, CDR2 YYEKEE (reference sequence). The CDR3 DNA sequence: TGTGCCAGCAGCTTCGGGACAGGGAACCAAGAGACCCAGTACTTC. This codes for CASSFGTGNQETQYF.

The chain carries TRBV18 and TRBJ2-4; D gene unclear. Trimming stripped 6 bases from V and 2 bases from J, with 17 bases between. Looked up from germline, CDR1 is KGHSH and CDR2 is LQKENI. The length of the CDR3 is 16 residues. The CDR3 region has the DNA TGTGCCAGCTCGTTGACTGGATCCTTGACCAAAAACATTCAGTACTTC. Translation: CASSLTGSLTKNIQYF.

There are a few counts of this clonotype. V is TRBV7-2 and J is TRBJ2-5; no reliable D call. Germline V gene sequence: CDR1 SGHTA, CDR2 FQGNSA. Between the trimmed V and J ends, which lost 5 bases and 5 bases, there was a span of 15 bases. The CDR3 runs 14 residues. The CDR3 here is CASSQTAPRETQYF. The CDR3 DNA reads TGTGCCAGCAGCCAGACTGCCCCTCGGGAGACCCAGTACTTC. Variable domain in full (rest from reference TRBV7-2 and TRBJ2-5): GAGVSQSPSNKVTEKGKDVELRCDPISGHTALYWYRQSLGQGLEFLIYFQGNSAPDKSGLPSDRFSAERTGGSVSTLTIQRTQQEDSAVYLCASSQTAPRETQYFGPGTRLLVL.

This clonotype was picked up many times. The chain employs TRBV2 and TRBJ2-1; D may match TRBD1 or TRBD2 (6 bases each). This CDR3 spans 15 amino acids. V was shortened by 3 bases and J by 1 base, with 10 bases between the two germline ends. The germline CDR1 and CDR2 sequences are SNHLY and FYNNEI. As DNA, the CDR3 is TGTGCCAGCAGTGAGGGGGGCCGGTCCTACAATGAGCAGTTCTTC. Amino acids: CASSEGGRSYNEQFF.

This clonotype was recorded a few times. The rearrangement uses TRBV10-3 and TRBJ2-3; possible D gene TRBD1, 6 bases. V was cut by 6 bases and J by 3 bases, with 7 bases left in between. The length of the CDR3 is 12 residues. Germline CDR1 reads ENHRY; CDR2 reads SYGVKD. The CDR3 sequence: CAIRTGTDTQYF. In DNA form, the CDR3 reads TGTGCCATCAGAACAGGGACAGATACGCAGTATTTT.

The table lists this clonotype with many counts. The chain employs TRBV5-1 and TRBJ2-1; 13 bases match TRBD2. The junction had 8 bases not matched to a gene; V was cut back by 4 bases and J by 4 bases. This CDR3 is built from 17 residues. Germline V gives CDR1 SGHRS, CDR2 YFSETQ. The CDR3: CASSQGLAGILYNEQFF. CDR3 DNA: TGCGCCAGCAGCCAGGGACTAGCGGGGATACTATACAATGAGCAGTTCTTC.